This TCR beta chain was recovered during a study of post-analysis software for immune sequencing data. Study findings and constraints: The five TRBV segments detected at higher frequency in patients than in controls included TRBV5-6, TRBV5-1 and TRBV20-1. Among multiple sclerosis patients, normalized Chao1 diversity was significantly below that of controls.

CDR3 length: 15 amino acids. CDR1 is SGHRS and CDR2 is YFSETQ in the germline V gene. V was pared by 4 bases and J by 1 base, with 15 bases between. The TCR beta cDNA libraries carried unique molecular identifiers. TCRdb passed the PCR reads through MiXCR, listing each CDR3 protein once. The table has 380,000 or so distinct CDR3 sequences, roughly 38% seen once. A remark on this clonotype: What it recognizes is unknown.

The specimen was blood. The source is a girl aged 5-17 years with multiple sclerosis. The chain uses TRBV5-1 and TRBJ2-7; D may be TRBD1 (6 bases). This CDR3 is CASSTTGLRSYEQYF. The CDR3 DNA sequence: TGCGCCAGCAGCACTACAGGGTTACGTTCCTACGAGCAGTACTTC.